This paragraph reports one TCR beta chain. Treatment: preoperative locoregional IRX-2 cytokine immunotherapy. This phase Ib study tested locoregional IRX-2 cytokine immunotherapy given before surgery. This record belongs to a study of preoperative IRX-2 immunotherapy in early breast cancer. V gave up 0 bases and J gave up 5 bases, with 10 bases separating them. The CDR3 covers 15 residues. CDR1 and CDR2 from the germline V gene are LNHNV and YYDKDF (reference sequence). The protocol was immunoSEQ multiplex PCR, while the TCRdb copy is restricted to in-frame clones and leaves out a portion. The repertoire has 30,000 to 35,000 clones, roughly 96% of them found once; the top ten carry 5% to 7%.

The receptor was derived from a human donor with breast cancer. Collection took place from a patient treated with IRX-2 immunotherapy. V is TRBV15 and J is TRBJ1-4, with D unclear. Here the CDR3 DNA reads TGTGCCACCAGCAGAGATAGAAAAATCAATGAAAAACTGTTTTTT. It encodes CATSRDRKINEKLFF.